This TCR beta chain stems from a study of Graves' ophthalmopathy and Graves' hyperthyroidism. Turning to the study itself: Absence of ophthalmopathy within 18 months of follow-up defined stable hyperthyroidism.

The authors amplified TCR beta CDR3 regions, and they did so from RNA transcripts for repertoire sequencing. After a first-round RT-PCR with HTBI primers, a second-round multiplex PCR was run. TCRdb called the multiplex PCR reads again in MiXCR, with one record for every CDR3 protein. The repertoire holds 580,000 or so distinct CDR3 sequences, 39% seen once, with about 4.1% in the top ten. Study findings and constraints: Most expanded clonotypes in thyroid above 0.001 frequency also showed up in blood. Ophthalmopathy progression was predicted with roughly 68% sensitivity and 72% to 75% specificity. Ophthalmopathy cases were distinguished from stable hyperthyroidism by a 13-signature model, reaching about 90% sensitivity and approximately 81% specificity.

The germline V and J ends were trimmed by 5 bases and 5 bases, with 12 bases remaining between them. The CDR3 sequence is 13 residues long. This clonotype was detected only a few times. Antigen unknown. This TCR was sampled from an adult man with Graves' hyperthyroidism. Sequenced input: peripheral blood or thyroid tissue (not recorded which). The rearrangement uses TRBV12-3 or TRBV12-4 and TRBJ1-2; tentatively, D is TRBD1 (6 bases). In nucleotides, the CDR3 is TGTGCCAGCAGTCCGGGAAGGGGGTATGGCTACACCTTC. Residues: CASSPGRGYGYTF.